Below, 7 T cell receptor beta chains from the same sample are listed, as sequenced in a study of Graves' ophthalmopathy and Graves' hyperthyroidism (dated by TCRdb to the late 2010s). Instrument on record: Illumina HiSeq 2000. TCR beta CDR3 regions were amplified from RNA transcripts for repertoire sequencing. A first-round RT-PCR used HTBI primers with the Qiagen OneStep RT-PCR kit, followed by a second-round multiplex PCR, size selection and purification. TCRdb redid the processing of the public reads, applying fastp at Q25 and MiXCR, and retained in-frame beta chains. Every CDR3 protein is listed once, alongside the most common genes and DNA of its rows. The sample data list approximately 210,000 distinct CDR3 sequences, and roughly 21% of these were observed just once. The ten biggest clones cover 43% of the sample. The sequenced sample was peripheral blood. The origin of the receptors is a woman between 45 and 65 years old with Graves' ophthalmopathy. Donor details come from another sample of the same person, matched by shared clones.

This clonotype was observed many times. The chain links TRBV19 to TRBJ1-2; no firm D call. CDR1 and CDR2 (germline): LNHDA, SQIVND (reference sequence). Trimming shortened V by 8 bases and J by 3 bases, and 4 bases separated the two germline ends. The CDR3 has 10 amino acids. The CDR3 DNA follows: TGTGCCAGTTATGACTATGGCTACACCTTC. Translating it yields CASYDYGYTF. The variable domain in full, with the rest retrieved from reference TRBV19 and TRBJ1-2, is DGGITQSPKYLFRKEGQNVTLSCEQNLNHDAMYWYRQDPGQGLRLIYYSQIVNDFQKGDIAEGYSVSREKKESFPLTVTSAQKNPTAFYLCASYDYGYTFGSGTRLTVV.

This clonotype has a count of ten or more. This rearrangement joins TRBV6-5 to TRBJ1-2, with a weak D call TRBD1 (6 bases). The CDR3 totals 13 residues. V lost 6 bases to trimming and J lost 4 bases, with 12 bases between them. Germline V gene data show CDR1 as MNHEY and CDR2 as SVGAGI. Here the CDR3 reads CASSPGQIYGYTF. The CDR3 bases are TGTGCCAGCAGCCCCGGACAGATCTATGGCTACACCTTC.

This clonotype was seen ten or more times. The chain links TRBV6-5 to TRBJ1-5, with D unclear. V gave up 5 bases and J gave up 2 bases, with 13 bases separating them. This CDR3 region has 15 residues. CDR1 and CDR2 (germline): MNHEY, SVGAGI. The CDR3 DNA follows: TGTGCCAGCAGTACGGTCCCGATCGGCAATCAGCCCCAGCATTTT. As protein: CASSTVPIGNQPQHF.

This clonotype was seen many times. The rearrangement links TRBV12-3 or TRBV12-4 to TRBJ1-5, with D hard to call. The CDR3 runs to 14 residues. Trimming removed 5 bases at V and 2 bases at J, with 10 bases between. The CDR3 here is CASSPRSGNQPQHF. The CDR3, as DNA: TGTGCCAGCAGTCCCCGTTCCGGCAATCAGCCCCAGCATTTT.

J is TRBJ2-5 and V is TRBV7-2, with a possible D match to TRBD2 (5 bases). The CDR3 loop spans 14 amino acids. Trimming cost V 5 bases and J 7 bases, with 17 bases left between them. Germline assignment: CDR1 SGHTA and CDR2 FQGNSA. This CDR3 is CASSPGLAEGTQYF. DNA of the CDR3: TGTGCCAGCAGCCCAGGACTTGCTGAGGGGACCCAGTACTTC.

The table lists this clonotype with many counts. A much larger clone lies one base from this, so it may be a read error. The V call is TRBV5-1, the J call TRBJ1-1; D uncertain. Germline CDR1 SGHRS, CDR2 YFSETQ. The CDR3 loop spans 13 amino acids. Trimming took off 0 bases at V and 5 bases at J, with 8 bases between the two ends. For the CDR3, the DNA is TGCGCCAGCAGCTTGGCGTCAACGACTGAAGCTTTCTTT. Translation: CASSLASTTEAFF.

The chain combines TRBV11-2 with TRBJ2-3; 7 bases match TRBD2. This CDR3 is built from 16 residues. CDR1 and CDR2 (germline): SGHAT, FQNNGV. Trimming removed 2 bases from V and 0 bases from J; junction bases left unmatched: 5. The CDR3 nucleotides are TGTGCCAGCAGCTTATGGGGTAGCGGGAGCACAGATACGCAGTATTTT. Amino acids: CASSLWGSGSTDTQYF.